Presented here are 31 T cell receptor beta chains from one specimen sequenced in a study of Ad26.COV2.S vaccination and SARS-CoV-2 variants. Only in-frame clones appear in the TCRdb table, and some are missing; sequencing was by immunoSEQ multiplex PCR. The table lists about 350,000 clones, 92% of them singletons, with under 5% in the top ten. The sample consisted of peripheral blood, taken after recovery from COVID-19. The origin of the receptors is a human donor who had recovered from COVID-19.

Remarks on this clone: This sample includes further DNA sequences coding for the same CDR3. The V call is TRBV9, the J call TRBJ2-3; weak D call: TRBD2 (5 bases). The germline V gene has CDR1 SGDLS and CDR2 YYNGEE. This CDR3 contains 14 residues. Trimming pared 1 base from V and 1 base from J, leaving 7 bases between. This chain's CDR3 is CASSVSGGTDTQYF. As DNA, the CDR3 is TGTGCCAGCAGCGTATCCGGGGGCACAGATACGCAGTATTTT.

This clone was found a few times. This chain joins TRBV7-9 and TRBJ2-1; 10 nucleotides agree with TRBD2. Germline CDR1 SEHNR, CDR2 FQNEAQ (reference sequence). V was clipped by 5 bases and J by 1 base; unmatched bases: 8. The CDR3 has 17 residues. CDR3 region: CASSLSHSGGSYNEQFF. CDR3 DNA: TGTGCCAGCAGCCTATCTCATAGCGGGGGGTCCTACAATGAGCAGTTCTTC.

The rearrangement uses TRBV29-1 and TRBJ1-2, with 9 bases aligning to TRBD1. Germline values: CDR1 SQVTM, CDR2 ANQGSEA. This CDR3 spans 11 amino acids. V was pared by 6 bases and J by 7 bases, with 3 bases of the junction left unmatched. CDR3 in amino acids: CSVLDRGGYTF. CDR3 coding DNA: TGCAGCGTCCTGGACAGGGGTGGCTACACCTTC.

The V gene is TRBV6-5, the J gene TRBJ2-3, with no clear D. Deletions cut 5 bases from V and 3 bases from J, with 12 bases between. The CDR3 covers 14 residues. Per the germline V gene, CDR1 is MNHEY and CDR2 is SVGAGI. CDR3 nucleotide sequence: TGTGCCAGCAGTAGTAGAACCCAAACAGATACGCAGTATTTT. Its translation is CASSSRTQTDTQYF.

The sample holds one count of this clone. The chain has TRBV5-1 and TRBJ1-4; perhaps TRBD1 as D (5 bases). The CDR3 extends over 16 amino acids. CDR1 and CDR2 from the germline V gene are SGHRS and YFSETQ. Trimming stripped 3 bases from V and 8 bases from J, with 20 bases between. In DNA form, the CDR3 reads TGCGCCAGCAGCTCCGTTAGTCAGGGATTTCGGGAAAAACTGTTTTTT. This sequence encodes CASSSVSQGFREKLFF.

The chain employs TRBV10-1 and TRBJ2-3; no firm D call. The V end was cut by 0 bases, the J end by 4 bases, with 11 bases between. Germline CDR1 and CDR2: WNHNN and SYGVQD (reference sequence). The length of the CDR3 is 15 residues. The CDR3 loop reads CASSESGSTADTQYF. CDR3 DNA sequence: TGCGCCAGCAGTGAGTCGGGTAGCACCGCAGATACGCAGTATTTT.

The V call is TRBV18, the J call TRBJ2-2; D gene ambiguous. This CDR3 region has 12 residues. Germline V gene sequence: CDR1 KGHSH, CDR2 LQKENI. With 6 bases removed from V and 4 bases from J, the gap between germline ends came to 6 bases. CDR3 amino acids: CASSLTTGELFF. CDR3 coding DNA: TGTGCCAGCTCGCTAACCACCGGGGAGCTGTTTTTT.

This chain connects TRBV6-5 to TRBJ1-1, with D perhaps matching TRBD1 (6 bases). The V end lost 2 bases, the J end lost 2 bases, and 9 bases lay between the germline ends. Germline-derived CDR1 and CDR2 are MNHEY and SVGAGI. The CDR3 runs to 14 residues. As DNA, the CDR3 is TGTGCCAGCAGTTACCAGGGGCCTAACACTGAAGCTTTCTTT. As protein: CASSYQGPNTEAFF.

A word on this clone: Other nucleotide sequences in the sample specify the same CDR3. As DNA, the CDR3 is TGCGCCAGCAGCACTAGCGGTTACAATGAGCAGTTCTTC. Translating gives CASSTSGYNEQFF. V is TRBV5-1 and J is TRBJ2-1; 8 bases are a match to TRBD2. The J segment lost 4 bases and the V segment lost 4 bases, leaving 1 base of the junction unmatched. This CDR3 is 13 amino acids long. Germline CDR1 and CDR2: SGHRS and YFSETQ. Full variable domain (missing parts from reference TRBV5-1 and TRBJ2-1): KAGVTQTPRYLIKTRGQQVTLSCSPISGHRSVSWYQQTPGQGLQFLFEYFSETQRNKGNFPGRFSGRQFSNSRSEMNVSTLELGDSALYLCASSTSGYNEQFFGPGTRLTVL.

This chain joins TRBV24-1 and TRBJ2-5; 7 nucleotides align to TRBD2. Germline assignment: CDR1 KGHDR and CDR2 SFDVKD. With 5 bases clipped from V and 2 bases from J, the junction kept 7 bases outside the gene matches. This CDR3 spans 15 amino acids. CDR3 in amino acids: CATSAGDYIQETQYF. As DNA, the CDR3 is TGTGCCACCAGTGCCGGGGACTATATTCAAGAGACCCAGTACTTC.

The V gene is TRBV19, the J gene TRBJ2-1; the match to TRBD2 covers 13 bases. Germline CDR1 and CDR2: LNHDA and SQIVND (reference sequence). Trimming took 7 bases from V and 8 from J; bases not matched to a gene: 5. The CDR3 is 14 amino acids. The CDR3 DNA is TGTGCCAGTACAGGACTAGCGGGGGTCGATGAGCAGTTCTTC. Residues: CASTGLAGVDEQFF.

The rearrangement uses TRBV13 and TRBJ2-7; D is undetermined. Between the trimmed V and J ends, which lost 6 bases and 0 bases, there was a span of 12 bases. This CDR3 has 14 residues. Germline values: CDR1 PRHDT, CDR2 FYEKMQ (reference sequence). Here the CDR3 reads CASSLDIGSYEQYF. In DNA form, the CDR3 reads TGTGCCAGCAGTCTTGACATTGGCTCCTACGAGCAGTACTTC.

This chain joins TRBV10-2 and TRBJ2-5, with 13 bases aligning to TRBD2. The germline gives CDR1 WSHSY, CDR2 SAAADI. Trimming took 2 bases from V and 2 from J; bases not matched to a gene: 2. CDR3 length: 16 residues. The CDR3 DNA follows: TGCGCCAGCAGTGAGGGGACTAGCGGGGATCAAGAGACCCAGTACTTC. It codes for CASSEGTSGDQETQYF.

This clone is a singleton in its sample. For the CDR3, the DNA is TGTGCCAGCAGCATCGGACAGGGATTAAACTACGAGCAGTACTTC. Encoded protein: CASSIGQGLNYEQYF. The V gene is TRBV5-4, the J gene TRBJ2-7; 8 nucleotides agree with TRBD1. There are 15 residues in the CDR3. V was clipped by 4 bases and J by 3 bases; unmatched bases: 9. The germline CDR1 and CDR2 sequences are SGHNT and YYREEE (reference sequence).

V gene TRBV6-2 or TRBV6-3 combines with J gene TRBJ1-2; 7 bases match TRBD1. CDR3 size: 14 residues. Germline V gene lookup returns CDR1 MNHEY and CDR2 SVGEGT. J gave up 8 bases and V 4 bases, and 10 bases lay outside the gene matches. CDR3 region: CASSSGGVFDGYTF. DNA of the CDR3: TGTGCCAGCAGTTCAGGGGGGGTGTTCGACGGCTACACCTTC.

The V and J genes are TRBV7-8 and TRBJ2-5; 14 nucleotides match TRBD2. This CDR3 spans 16 amino acids. Germline loops: CDR1 SGHVS, CDR2 FQNEAQ. The V segment lost 6 bases and the J segment 1 base; nucleotides outside the gene matches: 4. CDR3 coding DNA: TGTGCCAGCAGTGGGGGACTAGCGGGGGTCCAAGAGACCCAGTACTTC. Translation: CASSGGLAGVQETQYF.

This clone was recorded once. This sequence joins TRBV6-5 and TRBJ2-7; 7 positions agree with TRBD1. The CDR3 has 15 residues. Germline V lookup: CDR1 MNHEY, CDR2 SVGAGI. Losses at the gene ends were 1 base for V and 2 bases for J; bases not matched to a gene: 5. CDR3: CASSYWGTATYEQYF. DNA for the CDR3: TGTGCCAGCAGTTACTGGGGGACAGCCACCTACGAGCAGTACTTC.

The J gene is TRBJ1-1, the V gene TRBV5-1; tentatively, D is TRBD1 (6 bases). Germline V gene data show CDR1 as SGHRS and CDR2 as YFSETQ. The ends were cut back, 3 bases at V and 2 bases at J, with 14 bases in the middle. The CDR3 sequence is 15 residues long. CDR3 sequence (DNA): TGCGCCAGCAGCTCTGCGACAGGAGTAAACACTGAAGCTTTCTTT. It is translated as CASSSATGVNTEAFF.

This clone has just one count. This chain connects TRBV19 to TRBJ2-2, with 7 bases lining up with TRBD1. Germline CDR1 and CDR2: LNHDA and SQIVND (reference sequence). This CDR3 contains 15 residues. Trimming cost V 5 bases and J 6 bases; bases outside gene matches: 9. CDR3 DNA sequence: TGTGCCAGTAGTGTCCGGGACAGAGGAGCCGGGGAGCTGTTTTTT. Translated: CASSVRDRGAGELFF.

The CDR3 sequence: CASSLAGGGNEQFF. CDR3 in DNA: TGTGCCAGCAGCTTGGCCGGGGGAGGTAATGAGCAGTTCTTC. V is TRBV5-4 and J is TRBJ2-1, with D maybe TRBD2 (6 bases). The germline gives CDR1 SGHNT, CDR2 YYREEE (reference sequence). Trimming removed 0 bases at V and 7 bases at J, with 11 bases between. The CDR3 covers 14 residues.

The chain combines TRBV25-1 with TRBJ2-7; D gene unclear. The CDR3 is 15 residues long. Germline loops: CDR1 MGHDK, CDR2 SYGVNS. The V end was cut by 6 bases, the J end by 3 bases, with 18 bases between. CDR3: CASSPRKGVIYEQYF. CDR3 coding DNA: TGTGCCAGCAGCCCGAGGAAGGGTGTGATCTACGAGCAGTACTTC.

The rearrangement uses TRBV5-5 and TRBJ2-7; D might be TRBD1 or TRBD2, each matching 6 bases. The CDR3 contains 15 residues. V was shortened by 1 base and J by 5 bases, with 16 bases between the two germline ends. In germline, CDR1 is SGHKS, CDR2 YYEKEE (reference sequence). DNA of the CDR3: TGTGCCAGCAGCTTGTTGGGGGGCAGGTCCGACGAGCAGTACTTC. Translating it yields CASSLLGGRSDEQYF.

This clone was counted a single time. The chain employs TRBV5-6 and TRBJ2-6; D tentatively reads TRBD1 or TRBD2 (5 bases each). The CDR3 extends over 15 amino acids. The germline gives CDR1 SGHDT, CDR2 YYEEEE. Trimming removed 5 bases at V and 2 bases at J, with 11 bases between. The chain's CDR3 is CASSMMGAGANVLTF. CDR3 coding DNA: TGTGCCAGCAGTATGATGGGGGCTGGGGCCAACGTCCTGACTTTC.

This rearrangement joins TRBV25-1 to TRBJ2-7; D possibly uses TRBD1 or TRBD2 (5 bases each). Germline loops: CDR1 MGHDK, CDR2 SYGVNS. V shed 1 base and J shed 6 bases, with 22 bases lying between them. The length of the CDR3 is 17 residues. This CDR3 reads CASSESLRGPGSAEQYF. The DNA of the CDR3 is TGTGCCAGCAGTGAATCGCTGAGGGGCCCAGGTTCAGCCGAGCAGTACTTC.

The chain carries TRBV7-2 and TRBJ1-3, with D possibly matching TRBD1 (5 bases). The CDR3 has 15 amino acids. V was cut by 4 bases and J by 10 bases, with 20 bases left in between. Germline V gene lookup returns CDR1 SGHTA and CDR2 FQGNSA. In nucleotides, the CDR3 is TGTGCCAGCAGCTCCGGGACCACGGGCCAGTCGACCATATATTTT. It specifies CASSSGTTGQSTIYF.

The genes are TRBV7-3 and TRBJ2-2; 8 bases match TRBD1. The CDR3 has 14 amino acids. V lost 6 bases to trimming and J lost 4 bases; unmatched junction nucleotides: 4. The germline CDR1 and CDR2 sequences are SGHTA and FQGTGA. CDR3 protein: CASRPGTGTGELFF. The CDR3 DNA reads TGTGCCAGCAGACCCGGGACAGGCACCGGGGAGCTGTTTTTT. Full variable domain (rest looked up from reference TRBV7-3 and TRBJ2-2): GAGVSQTPSNKVTEKGKYVELRCDPISGHTALYWYRQSLGQGPEFLIYFQGTGAADDSGLPNDRFFAVRPEGSVSTLKIQRTERGDSAVYLCASRPGTGTGELFFGEGSRLTVL.

The V gene is TRBV5-6, the J gene TRBJ1-2; D possibly corresponds to TRBD1 (5 bases). CDR3 length: 15 residues. CDR1 and CDR2 from the germline V gene are SGHDT and YYEEEE. V lost 4 bases and J lost 4, with 17 bases in between. The CDR3 protein is CASSQMTETPYGYTF. The CDR3 DNA follows: TGTGCCAGCAGCCAGATGACAGAGACCCCCTATGGCTACACCTTC.

This clone was observed once. The chain joins TRBV2 to TRBJ2-1; D is tentatively TRBD1 or TRBD2 (5 bases each). The ends were cut back, 7 bases at V and 4 bases at J, with 20 bases in the middle. CDR3 length equals 16 residues. Germline V gene lookup returns CDR1 SNHLY and CDR2 FYNNEI. The CDR3: CASTLRQGWGYNEQFF. In DNA form, the CDR3 reads TGTGCCAGCACCCTCCGCCAGGGTTGGGGGTACAATGAGCAGTTCTTC.

J is TRBJ1-2 and V is TRBV6-2 or TRBV6-3; D is perhaps TRBD1 (6 bases). The CDR3 totals 14 residues. V lost 5 bases and J 8 bases, leaving 18 bases between the germline ends. Germline V lookup: CDR1 MNHEY, CDR2 SVGEGT. The CDR3 nucleotides read TGTGCCAGCAGTCCCACCGGGGGCGCTGGGGGCTACACCTTC. This sequence encodes CASSPTGGAGGYTF.

The V call is TRBV7-2, the J call TRBJ1-5; D ambiguous. This CDR3 comprises 16 residues. Between the trimmed V and J ends, which lost 4 bases and 0 bases, there was a span of 13 bases. Germline V gene sequence: CDR1 SGHTA, CDR2 FQGNSA. CDR3 sequence reads: CASSSSGQISNQPQHF. The DNA of the CDR3 is TGTGCCAGCAGCTCATCTGGGCAGATTAGCAATCAGCCCCAGCATTTT. Looking up the rest from reference TRBV7-2 and TRBJ1-5 gives the full variable domain: GAGVSQSPSNKVTEKGKDVELRCDPISGHTALYWYRQSLGQGLEFLIYFQGNSAPDKSGLPSDRFSAERTGGSVSTLTIQRTQQEDSAVYLCASSSSGQISNQPQHFGDGTRLSIL.

This clone was counted once. The same CDR3 is also encoded by other DNA sequences in this sample. This rearrangement joins TRBV6-5 to TRBJ1-1; D is unclear. Trimming left V 5 bases short and J 1 base short, with 11 bases between. The germline CDR1 and CDR2 sequences are MNHEY and SVGAGI. The CDR3 has 14 amino acids. The CDR3 DNA follows: TGTGCCAGCAGTAGGGTAACAGCGAACACTGAAGCTTTCTTT. Its protein product is CASSRVTANTEAFF.